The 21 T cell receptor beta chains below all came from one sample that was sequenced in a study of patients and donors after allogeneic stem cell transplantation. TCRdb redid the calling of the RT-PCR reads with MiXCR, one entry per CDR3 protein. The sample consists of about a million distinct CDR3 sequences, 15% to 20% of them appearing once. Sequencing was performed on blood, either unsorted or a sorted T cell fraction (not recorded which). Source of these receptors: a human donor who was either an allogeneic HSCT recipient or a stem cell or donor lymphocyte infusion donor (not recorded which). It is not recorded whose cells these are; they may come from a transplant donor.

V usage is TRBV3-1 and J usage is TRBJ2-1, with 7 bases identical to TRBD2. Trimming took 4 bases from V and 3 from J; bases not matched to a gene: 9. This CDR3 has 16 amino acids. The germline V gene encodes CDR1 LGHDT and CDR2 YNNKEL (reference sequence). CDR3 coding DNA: TGTGCCAGCAGCCCTGAAGCTAGCGGAATCTACAATGAGCAGTTCTTC. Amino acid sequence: CASSPEASGIYNEQFF.

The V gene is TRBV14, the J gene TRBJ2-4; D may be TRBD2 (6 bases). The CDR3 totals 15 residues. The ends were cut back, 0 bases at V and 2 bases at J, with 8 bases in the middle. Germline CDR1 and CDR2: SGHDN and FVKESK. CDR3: CASSQDRGTKNIQYF. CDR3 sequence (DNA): TGTGCCAGCAGCCAAGATCGGGGGACCAAAAACATTCAGTACTTC. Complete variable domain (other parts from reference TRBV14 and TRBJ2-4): EAGVTQFPSHSVIEKGQTVTLRCDPISGHDNLYWYRRVMGKEIKFLLHFVKESKQDESGMPNNRFLAERTGGTYSTLKVQPAELEDSGVYFCASSQDRGTKNIQYFGAGTRLSVL.

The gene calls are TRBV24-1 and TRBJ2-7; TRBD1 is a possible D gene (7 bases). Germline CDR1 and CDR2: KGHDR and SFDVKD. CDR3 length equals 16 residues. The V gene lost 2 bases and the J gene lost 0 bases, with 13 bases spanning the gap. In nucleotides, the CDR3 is TGTGCCACCAGTGATTCTTCAGGGGGGCGCTCCTACGAGCAGTACTTC. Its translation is CATSDSSGGRSYEQYF.

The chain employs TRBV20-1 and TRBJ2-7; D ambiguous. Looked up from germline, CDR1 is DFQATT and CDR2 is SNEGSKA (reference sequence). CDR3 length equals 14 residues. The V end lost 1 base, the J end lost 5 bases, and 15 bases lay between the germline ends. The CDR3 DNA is TGCAGTGCTAGAGTGAGTAGTAGGGTCAACGAGCAGTACTTC. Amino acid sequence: CSARVSSRVNEQYF.

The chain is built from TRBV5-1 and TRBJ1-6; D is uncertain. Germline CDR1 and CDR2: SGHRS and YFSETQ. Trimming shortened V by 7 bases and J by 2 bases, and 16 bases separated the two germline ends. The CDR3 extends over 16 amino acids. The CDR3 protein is CASSPEGGTYNSPLHF. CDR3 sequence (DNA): TGCGCCAGCTCCCCAGAGGGAGGCACCTATAATTCACCCCTCCACTTT.

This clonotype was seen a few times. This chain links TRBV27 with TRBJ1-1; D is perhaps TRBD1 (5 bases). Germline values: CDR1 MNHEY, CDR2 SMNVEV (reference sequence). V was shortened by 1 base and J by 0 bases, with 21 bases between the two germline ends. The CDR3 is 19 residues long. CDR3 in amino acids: CASSLYPPGPTPMNTEAFF. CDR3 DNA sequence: TGTGCCAGCAGTTTATACCCTCCGGGACCGACTCCAATGAACACTGAAGCTTTCTTT.

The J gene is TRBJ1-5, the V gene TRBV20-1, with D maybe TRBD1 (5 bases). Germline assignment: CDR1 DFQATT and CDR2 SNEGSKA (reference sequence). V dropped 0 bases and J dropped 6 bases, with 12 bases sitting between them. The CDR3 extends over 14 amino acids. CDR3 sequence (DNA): TGCAGTGCTAGAGATCGGGCAGGGCCTCAGCCCCAGCATTTT. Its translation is CSARDRAGPQPQHF.

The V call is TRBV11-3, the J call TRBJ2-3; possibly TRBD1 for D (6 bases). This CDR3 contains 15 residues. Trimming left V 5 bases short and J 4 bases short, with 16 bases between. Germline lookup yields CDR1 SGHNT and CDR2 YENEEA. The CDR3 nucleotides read TGTGCCAGCAGCGCTTGGACAGTCCGGGCAGATACGCAGTATTTT. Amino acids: CASSAWTVRADTQYF.

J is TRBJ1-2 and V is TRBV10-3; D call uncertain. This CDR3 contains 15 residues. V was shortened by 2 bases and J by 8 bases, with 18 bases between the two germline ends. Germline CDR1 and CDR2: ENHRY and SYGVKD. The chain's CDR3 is CAISEDPPALGGYTF. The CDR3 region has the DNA TGTGCCATCAGTGAGGACCCACCAGCCCTTGGGGGCTACACCTTC.

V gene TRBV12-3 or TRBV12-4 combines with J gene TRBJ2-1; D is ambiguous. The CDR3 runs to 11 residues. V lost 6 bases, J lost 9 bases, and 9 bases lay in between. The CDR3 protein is CASSRAREQFF. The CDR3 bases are TGTGCCAGCAGCCGGGCTCGTGAGCAGTTCTTC.

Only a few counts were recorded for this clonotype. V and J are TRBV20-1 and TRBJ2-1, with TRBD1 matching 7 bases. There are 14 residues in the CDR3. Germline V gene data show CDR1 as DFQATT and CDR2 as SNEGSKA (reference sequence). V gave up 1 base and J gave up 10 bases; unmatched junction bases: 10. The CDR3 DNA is TGCAGTGCTAGAGGGGGAAGGGTACAGGGGGAGCAGTTCTTC. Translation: CSARGGRVQGEQFF.

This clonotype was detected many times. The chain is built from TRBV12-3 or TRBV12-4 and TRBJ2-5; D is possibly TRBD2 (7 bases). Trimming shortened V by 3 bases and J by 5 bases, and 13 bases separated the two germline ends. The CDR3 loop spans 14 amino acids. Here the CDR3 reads CASSLGGAGETQYF. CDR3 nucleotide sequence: TGTGCCAGCAGTTTGGGGGGGGCGGGGGAGACCCAGTACTTC.

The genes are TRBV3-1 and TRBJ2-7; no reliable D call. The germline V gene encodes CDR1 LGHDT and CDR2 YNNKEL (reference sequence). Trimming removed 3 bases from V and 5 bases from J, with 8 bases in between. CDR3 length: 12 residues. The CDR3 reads CASSHADHEQYF. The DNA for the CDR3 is TGTGCCAGCAGCCATGCAGACCACGAGCAGTACTTC.

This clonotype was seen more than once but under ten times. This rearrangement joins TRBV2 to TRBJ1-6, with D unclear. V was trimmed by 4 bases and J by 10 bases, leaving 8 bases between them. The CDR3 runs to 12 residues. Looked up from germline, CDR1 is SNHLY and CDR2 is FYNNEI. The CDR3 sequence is CASSGAASPLHF. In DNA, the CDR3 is TGTGCCAGCAGTGGGGCTGCCTCACCCCTCCACTTT.

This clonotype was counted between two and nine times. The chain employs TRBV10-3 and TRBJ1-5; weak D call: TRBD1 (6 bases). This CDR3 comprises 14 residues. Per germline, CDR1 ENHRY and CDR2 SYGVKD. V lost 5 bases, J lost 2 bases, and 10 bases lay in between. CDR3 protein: CAISRQARNQPQHF. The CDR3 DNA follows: TGTGCCATCAGTCGACAGGCGCGCAATCAGCCCCAGCATTTT.

CDR3 nucleotides: TGTGCCAGCAGTTACTCCCAGGGGACCTACGAGCAGTACTTC. It yields the protein CASSYSQGTYEQYF. The chain is built from TRBV6-5 and TRBJ2-7, with D possibly matching TRBD1 (6 bases). CDR3 length equals 14 residues. Trimming removed 0 bases at V and 2 bases at J, with 8 bases between. The germline V gene encodes CDR1 MNHEY and CDR2 SVGAGI.

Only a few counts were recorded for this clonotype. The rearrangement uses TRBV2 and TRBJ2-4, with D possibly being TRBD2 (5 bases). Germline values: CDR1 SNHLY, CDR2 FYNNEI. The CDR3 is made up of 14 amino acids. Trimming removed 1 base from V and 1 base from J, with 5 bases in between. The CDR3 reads CASSEGRAKNIQYF. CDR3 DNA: TGTGCCAGCAGTGAAGGGAGGGCCAAAAACATTCAGTACTTC.

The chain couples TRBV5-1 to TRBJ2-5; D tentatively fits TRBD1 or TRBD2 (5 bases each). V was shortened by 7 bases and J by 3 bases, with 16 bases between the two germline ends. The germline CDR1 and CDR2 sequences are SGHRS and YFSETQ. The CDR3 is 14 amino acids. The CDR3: CASGSWDGEETQYF. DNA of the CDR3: TGCGCCAGCGGCTCATGGGACGGAGAAGAGACCCAGTACTTC.

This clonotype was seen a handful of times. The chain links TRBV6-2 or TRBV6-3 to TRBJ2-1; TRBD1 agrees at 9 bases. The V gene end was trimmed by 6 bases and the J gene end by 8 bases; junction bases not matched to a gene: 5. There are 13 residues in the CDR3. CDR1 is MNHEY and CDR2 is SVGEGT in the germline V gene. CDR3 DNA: TGTGCCAGCAGGACAGGGGGTGACTATGAGCAGTTCTTC. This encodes CASRTGGDYEQFF.

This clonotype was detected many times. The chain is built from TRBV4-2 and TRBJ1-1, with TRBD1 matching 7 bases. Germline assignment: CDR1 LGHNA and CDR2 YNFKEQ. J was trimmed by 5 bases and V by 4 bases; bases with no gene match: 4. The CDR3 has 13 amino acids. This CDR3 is CASSRTQGTEAFF. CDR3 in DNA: TGTGCCAGCAGCCGGACACAGGGGACTGAAGCTTTCTTT.

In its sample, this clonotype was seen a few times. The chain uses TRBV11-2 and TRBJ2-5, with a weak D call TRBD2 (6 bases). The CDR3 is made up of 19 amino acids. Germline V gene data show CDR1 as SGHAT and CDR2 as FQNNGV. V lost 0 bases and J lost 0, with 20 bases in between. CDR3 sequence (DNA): TGTGCCAGCAGCTTAGAGGGGGGTGGGCGGCTCTGGTACCAAGAGACCCAGTACTTC. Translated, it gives CASSLEGGGRLWYQETQYF.